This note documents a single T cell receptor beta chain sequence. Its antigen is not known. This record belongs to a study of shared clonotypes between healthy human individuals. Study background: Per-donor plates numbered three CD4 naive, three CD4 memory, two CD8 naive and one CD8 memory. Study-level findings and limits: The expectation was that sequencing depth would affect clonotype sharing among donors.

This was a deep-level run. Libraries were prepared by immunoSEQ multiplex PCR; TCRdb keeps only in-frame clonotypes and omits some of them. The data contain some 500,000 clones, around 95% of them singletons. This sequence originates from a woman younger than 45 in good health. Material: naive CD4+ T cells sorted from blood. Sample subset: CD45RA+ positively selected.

In DNA form, the CDR3 reads TGTGCCAGCAGCCGTCTCCCAGGGAAGGCCACAGATACGCAGTATTTT. Protein: CASSRLPGKATDTQYF. This chain uses TRBV28 with TRBJ2-3, with D perhaps TRBD1 (5 bases). The CDR3 totals 16 residues. Per germline, CDR1 MDHEN and CDR2 SYDVKM. V was pared by 6 bases and J by 2 bases, with 18 bases between.